This is a list of T cell receptor beta chains from one sample in a study of neurological immune-mediated disorders. TCRdb called the 5' RACE reads again in MiXCR, with one record for every CDR3 protein. The sample yields about 28,000 distinct CDR3 sequences, about 7% seen once. Sequencing was carried out using PBMCs. The receptors originated from a woman aged 50 to 60 in good health. Both conserved end residues are trimmed from each CDR3. The order of the fields is J gene, V gene, CDR3 protein.

j_call: TRBJ1-4
v_call: TRBV7-2
cdr3_aa: ASSLPAEKLF

j_call: TRBJ1-1
v_call: TRBV10-3
cdr3_aa: ASQGRGDTEAF

j_call: TRBJ2-3
v_call: TRBV5-1
cdr3_aa: ASIPGGANTDTQY

j_call: TRBJ1-2
v_call: TRBV5-1
cdr3_aa: ASSPGQFNYGYT

j_call: TRBJ2-1
v_call: TRBV20-1
cdr3_aa: SARDFASGRSYNEQF

j_call: TRBJ1-4
v_call: TRBV20-1
cdr3_aa: SATLFSANEKLF

j_call: TRBJ2-1
v_call: TRBV10-3
cdr3_aa: AISEPVAGGHKNEQF

j_call: TRBJ1-1
v_call: TRBV10-3
cdr3_aa: AMGQGGTEAF

j_call: TRBJ2-7
v_call: TRBV10-3
cdr3_aa: AIRAGQGTRDEQY

j_call: TRBJ2-1
v_call: TRBV3-1
cdr3_aa: ASSQRTIYNEQF

j_call: TRBJ2-1
v_call: TRBV20-1
cdr3_aa: SAGTSGGVNGQF

j_call: TRBJ1-3
v_call: TRBV12-3/TRBV12-4
cdr3_aa: ASSSSASGNTIY

j_call: TRBJ2-1
v_call: TRBV6-5
cdr3_aa: ASSSGPTSGSRNEQF

j_call: TRBJ2-3
v_call: TRBV9
cdr3_aa: ASSDDRDPTDTQY

j_call: TRBJ2-1
v_call: TRBV7-2
cdr3_aa: ASRPGLAYNEQF

j_call: TRBJ1-1
v_call: TRBV7-3
cdr3_aa: ASSQGQRMNTEAF

j_call: TRBJ2-7
v_call: TRBV20-1
cdr3_aa: SAQGDRAYEQY

j_call: TRBJ2-3
v_call: TRBV20-1
cdr3_aa: SARDPRTSGRTDTQY

j_call: TRBJ2-7
v_call: TRBV5-1
cdr3_aa: ASSLRSLGLGGGEQY

j_call: TRBJ2-3
v_call: TRBV20-1
cdr3_aa: SARVLRGGTDTQY

j_call: TRBJ2-1
v_call: TRBV6-2/TRBV6-3
cdr3_aa: ASSSWTSGRALNEQF

j_call: TRBJ2-1
v_call: TRBV7-2
cdr3_aa: ASSLGSGQGANEQF

j_call: TRBJ1-2
v_call: TRBV12-3/TRBV12-4
cdr3_aa: ASSFFSGVDGYT

j_call: TRBJ2-1
v_call: TRBV7-7
cdr3_aa: ASSRDQGRNEQF